These 17 T cell receptor beta chains were sequenced from one sample in a study of T-cell reconstitution after alpha-beta-depleted transplantation in children. A library of TCRbeta sequences, prepared with unique molecular identifiers, was generated. MiXCR was run by TCRdb on the PCR reads, yielding one entry per CDR3 protein. This sample carries 580,000 or so distinct CDR3 sequences, about 21% of them seen once, and the ten largest clones take approximately 14%. The sample consisted of PBMCs, mostly from graft donor cells, taken 360 days after TCRalphabeta/CD19-depleted stem cell transplant. The receptors were gathered from a boy under two years old who had a stem cell transplant for acute myeloid leukemia, so the T cells may come from the graft donor.

This clonotype has just a few counts. The chain employs TRBV20-1 and TRBJ2-7, with D maybe TRBD1 (5 bases). This CDR3 is 14 amino acids long. The V end lost 2 bases, the J end lost 1 base, and 12 bases lay between the germline ends. Germline V gives CDR1 DFQATT, CDR2 SNEGSKA (reference sequence). The CDR3: CSARPDRGSYEQYF. The CDR3 DNA reads TGCAGTGCTAGACCCGACAGAGGATCCTACGAGCAGTACTTC.

The rearrangement uses TRBV5-6 and TRBJ2-1, with 8 bases matching TRBD2. There are 16 residues in the CDR3. J was trimmed by 0 bases and V by 5 bases; bases with no gene match: 7. Per germline, CDR1 SGHDT and CDR2 YYEEEE. This chain's CDR3 is CASRTIAGSSYNEQFF. Here the CDR3 DNA reads TGTGCCAGCAGGACTATAGCGGGGAGCTCCTACAATGAGCAGTTCTTC.

This clonotype was counted ten times or more. The J gene is TRBJ2-2, the V gene TRBV29-1; no reliable D call. The CDR3 totals 12 residues. V shed 6 bases and J shed 6 bases, with 11 bases lying between them. Germline V gene data show CDR1 as SQVTM and CDR2 as ANQGSEA. In nucleotides, the CDR3 is TGCAGCGTCGTAGACAACCCCGGGGAGCTGTTTTTT. This gives the protein CSVVDNPGELFF.

This chain links TRBV24-1 with TRBJ2-1, with D possibly TRBD2 on 6 matching bases. Germline V gene data show CDR1 as KGHDR and CDR2 as SFDVKD. Trimming stripped 6 bases from V and 2 bases from J, with 25 bases between. This CDR3 comprises 19 residues. CDR3 nucleotides: TGTGCCACCAGTCCCGGACGGAATCCTAGCGCTTGGGCCTACAATGAGCAGTTCTTC. This codes for CATSPGRNPSAWAYNEQFF.

In its sample, this clonotype was seen a few times. The chain carries TRBV6-1 and TRBJ2-1, with 7 bases fitting TRBD1. The V gene end was trimmed by 5 bases and the J gene end by 5 bases; junction bases not matched to a gene: 6. This CDR3 region has 14 residues. Germline assignment: CDR1 MNHNS and CDR2 SASEGT. CDR3 nucleotides: TGTGCCAGCAGTACCATGGGACAGCACAATGAGCAGTTCTTC. It translates to CASSTMGQHNEQFF.

As concerns this clonotype: It may be a read error: a sequence one base away is much more abundant. The CDR3 does not end in the conserved phenylalanine or tryptophan, so this is likely a read error. V is TRBV24-1 and J is TRBJ2-4, with 8 bases matching TRBD2. V gave up 2 bases and J gave up 2 bases; unmatched junction bases: 7. Germline V gene data show CDR1 as KGHDR and CDR2 as SFDVKD. The CDR3 has 17 residues. CDR3 protein: CATSDSGGSGTKNIQYL. DNA for the CDR3: TGTGCCACCAGTGATTCGGGTGGTAGCGGGACCAAAAACATTCAGTACTTG.

The chain is built from TRBV7-6 and TRBJ1-1; perhaps TRBD1 as D (6 bases). The germline V and J ends were trimmed by 0 bases and 9 bases, with 14 bases remaining between them. CDR1 is SGHVS, CDR2 FNYEAQ, per germline. This CDR3 is built from 14 residues. The CDR3 here is CASSLAGGPSQAFF. In DNA, the CDR3 is TGTGCCAGCAGCTTAGCGGGGGGGCCAAGCCAAGCTTTCTTT.

This clonotype was observed a few times. This rearrangement joins TRBV27 to TRBJ2-1; TRBD2 might be the D (6 bases). V dropped 5 bases and J dropped 7 bases, with 15 bases sitting between them. In germline, CDR1 is MNHEY, CDR2 SMNVEV (reference sequence). The CDR3 runs to 14 residues. DNA of the CDR3: TGTGCCAGCAGTCAAGCGATGGCGGGGAATGAGCAGTTCTTC. Its protein product is CASSQAMAGNEQFF.

This sequence joins TRBV11-2 and TRBJ2-6; no reliable D call. CDR1 is SGHAT, CDR2 FQNNGV, per germline. With 5 bases removed from V and 2 bases from J, the gap between germline ends came to 16 bases. CDR3 length equals 17 residues. CDR3 nucleotides: TGTGCCAGCAGCGTGAGACCGGTTTCGGCTGGGGCCAACGTCCTGACTTTC. Protein: CASSVRPVSAGANVLTF.

The rearrangement joins TRBV12-3 or TRBV12-4 to TRBJ2-3; 7 bases match TRBD2. This CDR3 contains 15 residues. V lost 5 bases, J lost 5 bases, and 10 bases stayed unmatched. CDR3 residues: CASSLMAGVIDTQYF. The CDR3 coding sequence is TGTGCCAGCAGTCTGATGGCGGGGGTCATAGATACGCAGTATTTT.

A few counts support this clonotype. The chain uses TRBV12-3 or TRBV12-4 and TRBJ2-3, with 7 bases identical to TRBD1. CDR3 size: 14 residues. Losses at the gene ends were 6 bases for V and 4 bases for J; bases not matched to a gene: 7. CDR3 protein: CASRTGLRADTQYF. Written as DNA, the CDR3 is TGTGCCAGCAGGACAGGGCTCCGCGCAGATACGCAGTATTTT.

This clonotype was recorded a few times. This sequence joins TRBV30 and TRBJ2-1; TRBD2 matches at 13 bases. J lost 15 bases, V lost 5 bases, and 19 bases had no gene match. The CDR3 sequence is 16 residues long. Per the germline V gene, CDR1 is GTSNPN and CDR2 is SVGIG (reference sequence). CDR3 region: CAWFPRGLLAGGPRFF. Here the CDR3 DNA reads TGTGCCTGGTTCCCGAGAGGCCTACTAGCGGGGGGGCCCCGGTTCTTC.

CDR3 in amino acids: CASSFGQHPPETQYF. CDR3 sequence (DNA): TGTGCCAGCAGCTTTGGACAGCACCCCCCAGAGACCCAGTACTTC. This rearrangement joins TRBV7-2 to TRBJ2-5; TRBD1 might be the D (6 bases). CDR3 length equals 15 residues. The V end lost 3 bases, the J end lost 4 bases, and 15 bases lay between the germline ends. Germline CDR1 SGHTA, CDR2 FQGNSA.

V usage is TRBV20-1 and J usage is TRBJ1-2, with D tentatively TRBD1 (5 bases). CDR3 length equals 15 residues. CDR1 DFQATT and CDR2 SNEGSKA come from the germline V gene (reference sequence). V was clipped by 0 bases and J by 5 bases, with 16 bases between them. The CDR3 is CSARDRRGGVYGYTF. Written as DNA, the CDR3 is TGCAGTGCTAGAGATCGGAGGGGTGGGGTTTATGGCTACACCTTC.

This clonotype came up a few times. J is TRBJ2-5 and V is TRBV20-1, with D tentatively TRBD2 (6 bases). Germline CDR1 and CDR2: DFQATT and SNEGSKA (reference sequence). Trimming left V 6 bases short and J 5 bases short, with 13 bases between. This CDR3 is built from 12 residues. As DNA, the CDR3 is TGCAGTGCATGGGGACTCTTCGAGACCCAGTACTTC. This encodes CSAWGLFETQYF.

The chain employs TRBV20-1 and TRBJ2-3; D call uncertain. V was cut by 5 bases and J by 3 bases, with 12 bases left in between. This CDR3 has 13 residues. CDR1 and CDR2 (germline): DFQATT, SNEGSKA (reference sequence). The CDR3, as DNA: TGCAGTGCTCCCCCTAGATTGACAGATACGCAGTATTTT. As protein: CSAPPRLTDTQYF.

This clonotype appeared a few times. V is TRBV5-1 and J is TRBJ2-3; D gene unclear. Germline CDR1 and CDR2: SGHRS and YFSETQ. CDR3 length: 15 residues. Between the trimmed V and J ends, which lost 5 bases and 2 bases, there was a span of 15 bases. The CDR3 is CASSRRPGVTDTQYF. Here the CDR3 DNA reads TGCGCCAGCAGTCGACGCCCCGGCGTCACAGATACGCAGTATTTT.